This T cell receptor beta chain emerged from a study of cytomegalovirus exposure and HLA in healthy donors. Study-level background: Unique TCRs from HLA-typed donors, around 93 million of them, were held in an early data release.

Germline V gene lookup returns CDR1 MGHDK and CDR2 SYGVNS. Trimming took off 5 bases at V and 3 bases at J, with 17 bases between the two ends. CDR3 length: 16 residues. The PCR ran on 60 Vbeta and 13 Jbeta primers. The protocol was immunoSEQ multiplex PCR, while the TCRdb copy is restricted to in-frame clones and leaves out a portion. The table lists tens of thousands of clones, 65% to 80% of them singletons. This sequence joins TRBV25-1 and TRBJ2-1; D possibly corresponds to TRBD2 (6 bases). Sequencing input: PBMCs. The receptor's source is a man aged 40-50 years in good health and CMV-seropositive. The DNA for the CDR3 is TGTGCCAGCAGTAATCCCGAGCGGGCCAGCTACAATGAGCAGTTCTTC. Its protein product is CASSNPERASYNEQFF.